This T cell receptor beta chain was recorded in a study of neoadjuvant nivolumab and ipilimumab in lung cancer. Germline V gene sequence: CDR1 SGHDT, CDR2 YYEEEE. V lost 2 bases, J lost 1 base, and 10 bases lay in between. The CDR3 has 15 residues. Study-level results: From pretherapy to surgery, tumor richness and clonality rose with dual therapy. TCR receptors were sequenced in few samples.

With respect to this clone: What it binds is unknown.

The repertoire was sequenced with immunoSEQ multiplex PCR; TCRdb's copy has only in-frame clones and lacks some. The sample yields about 4,000 clones, over 60% seen once. The sequence was obtained from an adult with non-small cell lung cancer. This specimen consisted of peripheral blood, obtained after neoadjuvant nivolumab, alone or with ipilimumab, at or shortly before surgery. The rearrangement links TRBV5-6 to TRBJ1-3; D gene uncertain. In DNA, the CDR3 is TGTGCCAGCAGCTTAGGGAGGACGTCTGGAAACACCATATATTTT. This encodes CASSLGRTSGNTIYF.